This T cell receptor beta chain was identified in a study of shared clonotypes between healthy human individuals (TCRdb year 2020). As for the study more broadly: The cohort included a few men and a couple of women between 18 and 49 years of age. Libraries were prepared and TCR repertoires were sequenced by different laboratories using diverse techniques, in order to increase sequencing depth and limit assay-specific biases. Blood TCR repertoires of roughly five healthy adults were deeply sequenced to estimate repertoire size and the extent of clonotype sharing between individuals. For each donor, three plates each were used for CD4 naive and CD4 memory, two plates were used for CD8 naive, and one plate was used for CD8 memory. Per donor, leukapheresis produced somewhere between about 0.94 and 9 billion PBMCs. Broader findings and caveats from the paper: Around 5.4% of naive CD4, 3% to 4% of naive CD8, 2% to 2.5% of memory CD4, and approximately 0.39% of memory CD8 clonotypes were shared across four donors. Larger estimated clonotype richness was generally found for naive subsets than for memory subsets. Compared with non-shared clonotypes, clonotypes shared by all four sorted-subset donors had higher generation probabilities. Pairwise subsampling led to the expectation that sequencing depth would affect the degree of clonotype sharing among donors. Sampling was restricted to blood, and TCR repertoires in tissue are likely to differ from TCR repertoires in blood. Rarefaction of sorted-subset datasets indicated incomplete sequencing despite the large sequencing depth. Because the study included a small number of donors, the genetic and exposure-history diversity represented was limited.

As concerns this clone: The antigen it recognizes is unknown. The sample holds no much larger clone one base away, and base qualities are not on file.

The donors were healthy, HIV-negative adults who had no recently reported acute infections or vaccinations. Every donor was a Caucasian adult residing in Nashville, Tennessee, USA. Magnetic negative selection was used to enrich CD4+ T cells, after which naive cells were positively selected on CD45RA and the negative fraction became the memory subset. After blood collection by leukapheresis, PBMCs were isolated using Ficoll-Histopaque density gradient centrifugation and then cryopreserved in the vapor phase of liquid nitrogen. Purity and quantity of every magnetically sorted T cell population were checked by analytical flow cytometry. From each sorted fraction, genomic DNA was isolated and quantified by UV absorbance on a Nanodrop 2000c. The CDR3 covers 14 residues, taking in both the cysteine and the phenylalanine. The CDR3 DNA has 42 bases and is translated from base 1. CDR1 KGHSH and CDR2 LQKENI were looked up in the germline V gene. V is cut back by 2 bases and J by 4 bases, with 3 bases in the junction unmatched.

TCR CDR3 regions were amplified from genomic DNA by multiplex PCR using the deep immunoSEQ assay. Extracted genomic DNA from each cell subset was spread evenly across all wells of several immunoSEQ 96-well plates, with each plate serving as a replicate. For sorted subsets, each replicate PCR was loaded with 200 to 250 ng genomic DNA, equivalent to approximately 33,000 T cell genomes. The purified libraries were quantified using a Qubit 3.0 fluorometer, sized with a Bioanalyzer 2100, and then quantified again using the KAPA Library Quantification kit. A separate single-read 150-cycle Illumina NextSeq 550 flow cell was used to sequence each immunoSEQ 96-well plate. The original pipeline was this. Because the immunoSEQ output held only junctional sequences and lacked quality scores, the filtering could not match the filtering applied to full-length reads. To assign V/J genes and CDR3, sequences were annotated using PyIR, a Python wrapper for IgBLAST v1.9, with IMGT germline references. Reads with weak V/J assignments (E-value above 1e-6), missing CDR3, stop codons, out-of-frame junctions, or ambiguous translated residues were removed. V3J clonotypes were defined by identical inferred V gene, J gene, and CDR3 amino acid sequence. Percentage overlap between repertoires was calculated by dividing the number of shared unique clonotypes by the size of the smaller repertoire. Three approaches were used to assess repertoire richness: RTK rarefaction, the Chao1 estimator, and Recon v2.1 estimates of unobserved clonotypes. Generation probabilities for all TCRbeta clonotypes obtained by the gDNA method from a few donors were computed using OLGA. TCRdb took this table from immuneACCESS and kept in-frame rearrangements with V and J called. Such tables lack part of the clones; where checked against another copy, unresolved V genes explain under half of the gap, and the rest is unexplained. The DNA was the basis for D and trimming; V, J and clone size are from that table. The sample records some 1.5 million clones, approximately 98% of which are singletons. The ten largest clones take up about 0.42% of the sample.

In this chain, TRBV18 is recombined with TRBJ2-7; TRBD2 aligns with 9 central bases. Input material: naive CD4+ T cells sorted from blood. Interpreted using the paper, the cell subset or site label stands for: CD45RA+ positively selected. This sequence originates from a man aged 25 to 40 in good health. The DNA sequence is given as TGTGCCAGCTCACCATTCACTAGCGGGTACGAGCAGTACTTC. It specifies CASSPFTSGYEQYF.